The 26 T cell receptor beta chains below were found in one sample sequenced in a study of blood T cell repertoires in COVID-19. Clones were read by immunoSEQ multiplex PCR, and TCRdb kept only the in-frame ones, dropping some. The sample has about 100,000 clones; around 90% are singletons. Material: peripheral blood. Receptors were obtained from a human donor in a cohort sampled during active COVID-19.

The CDR3: CASSQDPGTDAYGYTF. As DNA, the CDR3 is TGCGCCAGCAGCCAAGATCCCGGGACAGACGCCTATGGCTACACCTTC. V gene TRBV4-3 combines with J gene TRBJ1-2; 7 nucleotides align to TRBD1. CDR1 and CDR2 from the germline V gene are LGHNA and YSLEER. J lost 4 bases, V lost 0 bases, and 8 bases had no gene match. The CDR3 runs to 16 residues.

The chain is built from TRBV19 and TRBJ1-1; TRBD1 might be the D (6 bases). Trimming took off 4 bases at V and 1 base at J, with 16 bases between the two ends. This CDR3 contains 16 residues. CDR1 is LNHDA, CDR2 SQIVND, per germline (reference sequence). The CDR3 DNA is TGTGCCAGTAGTAAAAAAACCGGGACACCGAACACTGAAGCTTTCTTT. The encoded protein is CASSKKTGTPNTEAFF.

The rearrangement links TRBV6-2 or TRBV6-3 to TRBJ2-1, with D perhaps TRBD2 (5 bases). This CDR3 has 15 amino acids. Trimming stripped 2 bases from V and 5 bases from J, with 13 bases between. Germline CDR1 MNHEY, CDR2 SVGEGT. The CDR3, as DNA: TGTGCCAGCAGTTACGGTTTAGCAGCGGACAATGAGCAGTTCTTC. This encodes CASSYGLAADNEQFF.

Here the CDR3 reads CASSFPGLAGGREETQYF. The CDR3 nucleotides are TGTGCCAGCAGTTTTCCAGGACTAGCGGGAGGGCGAGAAGAGACCCAGTACTTC. The V and J genes are TRBV13 and TRBJ2-5, with 15 bases matching TRBD2. V shed 6 bases and J 3 bases; nucleotides not matched to a gene: 11. Germline V gene data show CDR1 as PRHDT and CDR2 as FYEKMQ (reference sequence). This CDR3 contains 18 residues.

The chain uses TRBV28 and TRBJ1-1; D is unresolved. CDR3 length: 12 residues. The V end lost 8 bases, the J end lost 1 base, and 8 bases lay between the germline ends. In germline, CDR1 is MDHEN, CDR2 SYDVKM. The CDR3, as DNA: TGTGCCAGCCTAACGGGGAACACTGAAGCTTTCTTT. It translates to CASLTGNTEAFF.

The chain links TRBV28 to TRBJ1-1; 7 nucleotides line up with TRBD1. The CDR3 runs to 15 residues. Germline V gene data show CDR1 as MDHEN and CDR2 as SYDVKM. Trimming at V came to 5 bases and at J to 1 base, leaving 7 bases not matched to a gene. The DNA of the CDR3 is TGTGCCAGCAGTCCCTCGACAGGGAGGAACACTGAAGCTTTCTTT. Its protein product is CASSPSTGRNTEAFF.

The genes are TRBV5-4 and TRBJ1-5; D is perhaps TRBD1 (5 bases). Trimming shortened V by 2 bases and J by 3 bases, and 15 bases separated the two germline ends. CDR1 is SGHNT, CDR2 YYREEE, per germline (reference sequence). The CDR3 totals 16 residues. The CDR3 bases are TGTGCCAGCAGCTTCGGGGGAAGGACTCCCAATCAGCCCCAGCATTTT. The encoded protein is CASSFGGRTPNQPQHF.

About this clone itself: The junction departs from germline at one end; a sequencing error may be responsible. The chain joins TRBV5-5 to TRBJ1-1; TRBD1 aligns across 11 bases. The CDR3 is made up of 16 amino acids. Germline CDR1 and CDR2: SGHKS and YYEKEE (reference sequence). Here the CDR3 reads CASSLGAGQGAVEAFF. CDR3 in DNA: TGCGCCAGCAGCTTGGGGGCAGGACAGGGGGCAGTTGAAGCTTTCTTT.

The V and J genes are TRBV13 and TRBJ2-1, with 10 bases aligning to TRBD2. The CDR3 length is 15 residues. Germline V gene lookup returns CDR1 PRHDT and CDR2 FYEKMQ (reference sequence). J gave up 3 bases and V 5 bases, and 4 bases lay outside the gene matches. This CDR3 is CASSIRTSGYNEQFF. For the CDR3, the DNA is TGTGCCAGCAGCATCCGGACTAGCGGCTACAATGAGCAGTTCTTC.

The chain joins TRBV7-2 to TRBJ1-1; 7 nucleotides agree with TRBD1. Trimming at V came to 7 bases and at J to 0 bases, leaving 2 bases not matched to a gene. CDR1 is SGHTA, CDR2 FQGNSA, per germline. The CDR3 contains 13 residues. The CDR3 sequence is CASKGQLNTEAFF. The CDR3 nucleotides are TGTGCCAGCAAGGGACAGTTGAACACTGAAGCTTTCTTT.

V is TRBV5-1 and J is TRBJ1-4; D gene ambiguous. The CDR3 totals 15 residues. Per the germline V gene, CDR1 is SGHRS and CDR2 is YFSETQ. The germline V and J ends were trimmed by 6 bases and 5 bases, with 17 bases remaining between them. CDR3 coding DNA: TGCGCCAGCAAAAGGCCCGGAGCAGACAATGAAAAACTGTTTTTT. Its protein is CASKRPGADNEKLFF.

This clone was counted many times. The chain is built from TRBV4-2 and TRBJ1-2; D call uncertain. V lost 0 bases to trimming and J lost 10 bases, with 18 bases between them. CDR1 is LGHNA, CDR2 YNFKEQ, per germline. This CDR3 has 15 residues. This CDR3 reads CASSQDRTPIAPYTF. For the CDR3, the DNA is TGTGCCAGCAGCCAAGATCGGACTCCCATAGCCCCCTACACCTTC.

The genes are TRBV5-1 and TRBJ1-4; 7 bases map to TRBD1. Germline V gives CDR1 SGHRS, CDR2 YFSETQ. V lost 7 bases and J lost 5; bases outside the gene matches: 8. CDR3 length equals 14 residues. The CDR3 is CASGSGTENEKLFF. Here the CDR3 DNA reads TGCGCCAGCGGATCCGGGACAGAAAATGAAAAACTGTTTTTT.

V and J are TRBV28 and TRBJ1-2; weak D call: TRBD1 (6 bases). This CDR3 is 12 amino acids long. The germline gives CDR1 MDHEN, CDR2 SYDVKM. V gave up 8 bases and J gave up 4 bases, with 11 bases separating them. CDR3 in amino acids: CASSQGRYGYTF. CDR3 DNA: TGTGCCAGCTCACAGGGTCGCTATGGCTACACCTTC.

The chain employs TRBV7-2 and TRBJ2-7, with unresolved D. Germline values: CDR1 SGHTA, CDR2 FQGNSA. V was trimmed by 2 bases and J by 2 bases, leaving 19 bases between them. The length of the CDR3 is 17 residues. In nucleotides, the CDR3 is TGTGCCAGCAGCTTAAGGAGTCTGGCTTCTCGAGCCTACGAGCAGTACTTC. Protein sequence: CASSLRSLASRAYEQYF.

This rearrangement joins TRBV28 to TRBJ2-3, with TRBD2 matching 7 bases. The CDR3 is 14 residues long. V was pared by 7 bases and J by 1 base, with 5 bases of the junction left unmatched. In germline, CDR1 is MDHEN, CDR2 SYDVKM. CDR3 region: CASKAGGGTDTQYF. The CDR3 DNA is TGTGCCAGCAAAGCTGGGGGGGGCACAGATACGCAGTATTTT.

The chain recombines TRBV19 with TRBJ2-2, with TRBD2 identical over 7 bases. There are 17 residues in the CDR3. Germline loops: CDR1 LNHDA, CDR2 SQIVND (reference sequence). V lost 3 bases, J lost 1 base, and 8 bases stayed unmatched. Here the CDR3 reads CASSIRFAGVNTGELFF. CDR3 nucleotide sequence: TGTGCCAGTAGTATCAGGTTTGCGGGAGTGAACACCGGGGAGCTGTTTTTT. Drawing the rest from reference TRBV19 and TRBJ2-2, the complete variable domain is DGGITQSPKYLFRKEGQNVTLSCEQNLNHDAMYWYRQDPGQGLRLIYYSQIVNDFQKGDIAEGYSVSREKKESFPLTVTSAQKNPTAFYLCASSIRFAGVNTGELFFGEGSRLTVL.

The rearrangement joins TRBV18 to TRBJ2-3; tentative D call: TRBD2 (6 bases). Trimming cost V 3 bases and J 4 bases, with 20 bases left between them. In germline, CDR1 is KGHSH, CDR2 LQKENI. The CDR3 length is 17 residues. CDR3 sequence reads: CASSPIPAGNPPDTQYF. Here the CDR3 DNA reads TGTGCCAGCTCACCCATCCCAGCGGGCAACCCCCCAGATACGCAGTATTTT.

The sample holds a few counts of this clone. This chain links TRBV4-3 with TRBJ2-1, with 11 bases matching TRBD2. The CDR3 totals 16 residues. CDR1 is LGHNA and CDR2 is YSLEER in the germline V gene. The ends lost 1 base at V and 6 bases at J; junction bases unmatched: 5. Here the CDR3 DNA reads TGCGCCAGCAGCCAAGGAGAACTAGCGGGAGTCAATGAGCAGTTCTTC. Encoded protein: CASSQGELAGVNEQFF.

This clone was seen once. The chain employs TRBV19 and TRBJ2-2; possibly TRBD2 for D (6 bases). The CDR3 runs 18 residues. Germline V gene data show CDR1 as LNHDA and CDR2 as SQIVND (reference sequence). Trimming took off 4 bases at V and 0 bases at J, with 18 bases between the two ends. The CDR3 sequence: CASSTTLVGSANTGELFF. CDR3 DNA: TGTGCCAGTAGTACCACCCTAGTCGGGAGCGCGAACACCGGGGAGCTGTTTTTT. The full variable domain, rest sourced from reference TRBV19 and TRBJ2-2, is DGGITQSPKYLFRKEGQNVTLSCEQNLNHDAMYWYRQDPGQGLRLIYYSQIVNDFQKGDIAEGYSVSREKKESFPLTVTSAQKNPTAFYLCASSTTLVGSANTGELFFGEGSRLTVL.

This clone was recorded a few times. The chain is built from TRBV7-2 and TRBJ2-1; D is uncertain. Germline V gene lookup returns CDR1 SGHTA and CDR2 FQGNSA. The V gene lost 4 bases and the J gene lost 10 bases, with 8 bases spanning the gap. The length of the CDR3 is 11 residues. The CDR3, as DNA: TGTGCCAGCAGCTCTAGACTCGAGCAGTTCTTC. Protein sequence: CASSSRLEQFF. Supplemented by reference TRBV7-2 and TRBJ2-1, the full variable domain reads GAGVSQSPSNKVTEKGKDVELRCDPISGHTALYWYRQSLGQGLEFLIYFQGNSAPDKSGLPSDRFSAERTGGSVSTLTIQRTQQEDSAVYLCASSSRLEQFFGPGTRLTVL.

This clone was seen only once. The genes are TRBV27 and TRBJ2-3, with 10 nucleotides matching TRBD1. The CDR3 runs to 15 residues. CDR1 and CDR2 from the germline V gene are MNHEY and SMNVEV (reference sequence). Losses at the gene ends were 3 bases for V and 1 base for J; bases not matched to a gene: 1. The CDR3 DNA follows: TGTGCCAGCAGTTTCGGGACAGGGGGCACAGATACGCAGTATTTT. This sequence encodes CASSFGTGGTDTQYF.

The chain links TRBV6-5 to TRBJ1-1; no definite D call. CDR1 is MNHEY and CDR2 is SVGAGI in the germline V gene. This CDR3 has 14 residues. The germline V and J ends were trimmed by 6 bases and 5 bases, with 16 bases remaining between them. The CDR3 is CASSPEGQRTEAFF. CDR3 sequence (DNA): TGTGCCAGCAGCCCCGAAGGCCAGAGGACTGAAGCTTTCTTT.

This clone has a handful of counts. The chain recombines TRBV5-1 with TRBJ2-5; TRBD1 matches 11 bases. Germline CDR1 reads SGHRS; CDR2 reads YFSETQ. Losses at the gene ends were 7 bases for V and 5 bases for J; bases not matched to a gene: 10. The CDR3 sequence is 15 residues long. This CDR3 reads CASGRGDRGTETQYF. In DNA, the CDR3 is TGCGCCAGCGGCCGGGGGGACAGGGGGACGGAGACCCAGTACTTC.

The V call is TRBV5-4, the J call TRBJ2-1; D possibly corresponds to TRBD1 (6 bases). Looked up from germline, CDR1 is SGHNT and CDR2 is YYREEE (reference sequence). V lost 4 bases, J lost 15 bases, and 17 bases lay in between. CDR3 size: 12 residues. CDR3: CASSKIDRSWFF. In DNA form, the CDR3 reads TGTGCCAGCAGCAAAATCGACAGGTCGTGGTTCTTC.

This clone was seen just once. This chain connects TRBV28 to TRBJ1-5, with unresolved D. Germline V gene sequence: CDR1 MDHEN, CDR2 SYDVKM. Trimming pared 1 base from V and 2 bases from J, leaving 21 bases between. The CDR3 extends over 19 amino acids. The CDR3 region has the DNA TGTGCCAGCAGTTTATCGGCGGTGCGTGCCGGGAGGCGCAATCAGCCCCAGCATTTT. It codes for CASSLSAVRAGRRNQPQHF.